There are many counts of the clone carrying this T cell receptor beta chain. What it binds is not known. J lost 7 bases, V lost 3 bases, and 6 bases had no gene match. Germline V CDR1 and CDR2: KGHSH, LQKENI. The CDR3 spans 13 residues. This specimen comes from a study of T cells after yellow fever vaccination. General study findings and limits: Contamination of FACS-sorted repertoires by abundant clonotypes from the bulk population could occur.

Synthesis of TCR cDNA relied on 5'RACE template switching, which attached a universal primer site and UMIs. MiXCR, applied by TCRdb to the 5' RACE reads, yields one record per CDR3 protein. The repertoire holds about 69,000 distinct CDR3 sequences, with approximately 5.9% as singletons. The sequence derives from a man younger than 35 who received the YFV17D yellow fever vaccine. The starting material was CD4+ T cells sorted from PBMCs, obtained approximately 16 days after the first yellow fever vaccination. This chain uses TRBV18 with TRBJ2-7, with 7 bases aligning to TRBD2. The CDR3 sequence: CASSPSGAAEQYF. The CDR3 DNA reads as TGTGCCAGCTCACCGAGCGGGGCAGCTGAGCAGTACTTC.